These T cell receptor beta chains were read from a single sample in a study of preoperative IRX-2 immunotherapy in early breast cancer. The protocol was immunoSEQ multiplex PCR, while the TCRdb copy is restricted to in-frame clones and leaves out a portion. Of roughly 57,000 clones listed, approximately 94% are singletons. Collection took place from a patient treated with IRX-2 immunotherapy. The receptors come from a human donor with breast cancer. Both conserved end residues are part of each CDR3. D genes are given only for firm matches. Expanded clones get a size class; other rows say once, few or many, or leave the size out.

cdr3_aa	cdr3_nt	clone_size	d_call	v_call	j_call
CASFEGTNTGELFF	TGCGCCAGCTTCGAGGGAACGAACACCGGGGAGCTGTTTTTT	-	-	TRBV5-1	TRBJ2-2
CASSDPGPDTEAFF	TGTGCCAGCAGTGACCCGGGCCCGGACACTGAAGCTTTCTTT	-	-	TRBV28	TRBJ1-1
CASLPGPYYGYTF	TGTGCCAGCCTACCGGGACCTTACTATGGCTACACCTTC	-	-	TRBV19	TRBJ1-2
CASSVDPGVGETQYF	TGTGCCAGCAGCGTAGACCCGGGAGTGGGGGAGACCCAGTACTTC	-	-	TRBV9	TRBJ2-5
CAWSTYRVNTEAFF	TGTGCCTGGAGTACTTATCGGGTGAACACTGAAGCTTTCTTT	-	-	TRBV30	TRBJ1-1
CASSLVLAAEQYF	TGCGCCAGCAGCCTCGTCCTAGCAGCCGAGCAGTACTTC	once	-	TRBV5-1	TRBJ2-7
CASSPRTSGSEQFF	TGCGCCAGCAGCCCACGGACTAGCGGGAGTGAGCAGTTCTTC	-	TRBD2	TRBV5-1	TRBJ2-1
CSAQGGSGDTQYF	TGCAGCGCCCAGGGCGGGAGCGGAGATACGCAGTATTTT	few	TRBD2	TRBV29-1	TRBJ2-3
CASKGCSLVRSFNQPQHF	TGTGCCAGCAAAGGGTGTTCGTTGGTCAGGAGCTTCAATCAGCCCCAGCATTTT	-	-	TRBV6-4	TRBJ1-5
CASSQVSGGNIQYF	TGTGCCAGCAGCCAAGTTTCTGGGGGAAACATTCAGTACTTC	few	-	TRBV14	TRBJ2-4
CASSSRYEQYF	TGTGCCAGCAGCTCCCGTTACGAGCAGTACTTC	-	-	TRBV7-9	TRBJ2-7
CASSADRSFNQPQHF	TGTGCCAGCAGTGCGGACAGAAGCTTCAATCAGCCCCAGCATTTT	-	-	TRBV2	TRBJ1-5
CASSPPGDWGEKLFF	TGTGCCAGCTCACCACCGGGGGACTGGGGTGAAAAACTGTTTTTT	-	-	TRBV18	TRBJ1-4
CASSLRRRGSYSGNTIYF	TGTGCCAGCAGCTTAAGACGAAGAGGCTCCTACTCTGGAAACACCATATATTTT	-	-	TRBV7-7	TRBJ1-3
CASSLRLPGANVLTF	TGCGCCAGCAGCTTGAGGCTGCCTGGGGCCAACGTCCTGACTTTC	-	-	TRBV5-1	TRBJ2-6
CAIRAQGSRTYEQYF	TGTGCCATCAGAGCACAGGGGAGTAGGACCTACGAGCAGTACTTC	-	TRBD1	TRBV10-3	TRBJ2-7
CASSSDDSGANVLTF	TGCGCCAGCAGCTCAGATGACTCTGGGGCCAACGTCCTGACTTTC	-	-	TRBV5-1	TRBJ2-6
CASSLRTSGSGELFF	TGCGCCAGCAGCTTGAGGACTAGCGGTTCCGGGGAGCTGTTTTTT	-	TRBD2	TRBV5-1	TRBJ2-2
CASREWVDEQFF	TGTGCCAGCAGGGAGTGGGTCGATGAGCAGTTCTTC	-	-	TRBV2	TRBJ2-1
CAISEPDGSATDTQYF	TGTGCCATCAGTGAGCCGGACGGCAGTGCCACAGATACGCAGTATTTT	-	-	TRBV10-3	TRBJ2-3
CSGRISYEQYF	TGCAGTGGAAGGATCTCCTACGAGCAGTACTTC	-	-	TRBV20-1	TRBJ2-7
CASSLQGNEQFF	TGCGCCAGCAGCTTACAGGGGAATGAGCAGTTCTTC	-	TRBD1	TRBV5-1	TRBJ2-1
CASSITAGQGYTF	TGTGCCAGTAGTATAACGGCAGGGCAGGGCTACACCTTC	-	-	TRBV19	TRBJ1-2
CASRLLAGGIYSGGELFF	TGTGCCAGCAGGCTACTAGCGGGGGGAATATATTCGGGCGGGGAGCTGTTTTTT	-	TRBD2	TRBV27	TRBJ2-2
CATTKAGVNEQYF	TGTGCCACCACGAAGGCAGGTGTGAACGAGCAGTACTTC	-	-	TRBV27	TRBJ2-7
CASSPSDWAWTEAFF	TGTGCCAGCTCACCTAGTGACTGGGCTTGGACTGAAGCTTTCTTT	once	-	TRBV18	TRBJ1-1